The 30 T cell receptor beta chains below all came from one sample that was sequenced in a study of radiation and T cells in renal cell carcinoma. Time point denoted: baseline pretreatment blood. Sample treatment: 15 Gy SBRT to primary tumor, nephrectomy 4 weeks later. Using immunoSEQ multiplex PCR, the repertoire was profiled, and TCRdb retains in-frame clones only, with some absent. Among 110,000 to 150,000 clones listed, 70% to 90% were seen once. Sequenced here: blood, sampled from a patient whose treatment included radiotherapy and nephrectomy. The receptors come from a woman aged 45-65 years with renal cell carcinoma.

The chain employs TRBV7-2 and TRBJ2-7; perhaps D is TRBD1 or TRBD2 (7 bases each). The germline gives CDR1 SGHTA, CDR2 FQGNSA. This CDR3 comprises 14 residues. Trimming stripped 5 bases from V and 2 bases from J, with 13 bases between. In DNA, the CDR3 is TGTGCCAGCAGCCCAGGGGGGGGACCCTACGAGCAGTACTTC. Protein product: CASSPGGGPYEQYF.

The chain combines TRBV9 with TRBJ2-3; D ambiguous. The V end was cut by 5 bases, the J end by 0 bases, with 7 bases between. Per germline, CDR1 SGDLS and CDR2 YYNGEE. The CDR3 totals 13 residues. In DNA form, the CDR3 reads TGTGCCAGCAGGGAAAGTAGCACAGATACGCAGTATTTT. The encoded protein is CASRESSTDTQYF.

This clone was found a few times. The rearrangement links TRBV4-2 to TRBJ1-1, with D hard to call. Deletions cut 0 bases from V and 2 bases from J, with 10 bases between. The CDR3 has 15 amino acids. Per the germline V gene, CDR1 is LGHNA and CDR2 is YNFKEQ. In nucleotides, the CDR3 is TGTGCCAGCAGCCAAGACCCAGGAGTCAACACTGAAGCTTTCTTT. This codes for CASSQDPGVNTEAFF.

The chain employs TRBV5-4 and TRBJ2-2, with TRBD2 matching over 8 bases. Trimming removed 1 base from V and 2 bases from J; junction bases left unmatched: 4. The CDR3 spans 16 residues. Germline V gene data show CDR1 as SGHNT and CDR2 as YYREEE (reference sequence). For the CDR3, the DNA is TGTGCCAGCAGCTTGAGCGGGGGCGCAAACACCGGGGAGCTGTTTTTT. Its protein product is CASSLSGGANTGELFF. The complete variable domain, with remaining parts taken from reference TRBV5-4 and TRBJ2-2, reads ETGVTQSPTHLIKTRGQQVTLRCSSQSGHNTVSWYQQALGQGPQFIFQYYREEENGRGNFPPRFSGLQFPNYSSELNVNALELDDSALYLCASSLSGGANTGELFFGEGSRLTVL.

The rearrangement links TRBV11-2 to TRBJ2-7; the match to TRBD2 covers 11 bases. The germline gives CDR1 SGHAT, CDR2 FQNNGV. This CDR3 is 15 amino acids long. Unmatched junction bases numbered 4, after V lost 4 bases and J lost 2 bases. CDR3 nucleotide sequence: TGTGCCAGCAGCTCCCCGACTAGCGGGACCTACGAGCAGTACTTC. Encoded protein: CASSSPTSGTYEQYF.

The chain carries TRBV20-1 and TRBJ2-4, with a tentative D call TRBD1 (5 bases). The V end lost 6 bases, the J end lost 5 bases, and 8 bases lay between the germline ends. The V gene's germline CDR1 is DFQATT and CDR2 SNEGSKA (reference sequence). The length of the CDR3 is 11 residues. Written as DNA, the CDR3 is TGCAGTGCCGACAGCCAAAACATTCAGTACTTC. The encoded protein is CSADSQNIQYF.

V gene TRBV18 combines with J gene TRBJ1-5; D remains unclear. The germline V and J ends were trimmed by 2 bases and 1 base, with 6 bases remaining between them. This CDR3 spans 14 amino acids. Germline-derived CDR1 and CDR2 are KGHSH and LQKENI. The CDR3 DNA reads TGTGCCAGCTCACCAACACGGAGCAATCAGCCCCAGCATTTT. It translates to CASSPTRSNQPQHF.

The chain uses TRBV7-2 and TRBJ1-1; 9 nucleotides line up with TRBD1. The CDR3 consists of 14 residues. CDR1 is SGHTA and CDR2 is FQGNSA in the germline V gene. J lost 4 bases, V lost 5 bases, and 5 bases had no gene match. The CDR3 nucleotides read TGTGCCAGCAGCATGGGACAGGGAGGCACTGAAGCTTTCTTT. Its protein is CASSMGQGGTEAFF.

The chain is built from TRBV7-2 and TRBJ1-1, with D possibly TRBD1 on 5 matching bases. The CDR3 covers 16 residues. Germline values: CDR1 SGHTA, CDR2 FQGNSA. Between the trimmed V and J ends, which lost 0 bases and 5 bases, there was a span of 16 bases. The CDR3 is CASSLARSREGTEAFF. The CDR3 DNA reads TGTGCCAGCAGCTTAGCGAGGTCAAGGGAGGGGACTGAAGCTTTCTTT.

CDR3 nucleotide sequence: TGTGCCAGCAGCCCCCAAAGGGACAGCCAAGTCCAAAAACTGTTTTTT. Its protein is CASSPQRDSQVQKLFF. The V gene is TRBV7-9, the J gene TRBJ1-4, with 7 bases fitting TRBD1. Germline V lookup: CDR1 SEHNR, CDR2 FQNEAQ (reference sequence). The CDR3 is made up of 16 amino acids. Losses at the gene ends were 5 bases for V and 9 bases for J; bases not matched to a gene: 15. Supplemented by reference TRBV7-9 and TRBJ1-4, the full variable domain reads DTGVSQNPRHKITKRGQNVTFRCDPISEHNRLYWYRQTLGQGPEFLTYFQNEAQLEKSRLLSDRFSAERPKGSFSTLEIQRTEQGDSAMYLCASSPQRDSQVQKLFFGSGTQLSVL.

This chain joins TRBV10-1 and TRBJ1-2, with D unresolved. Per germline, CDR1 WNHNN and CDR2 SYGVQD (reference sequence). The CDR3 contains 13 residues. V was clipped by 2 bases and J by 4 bases, with 8 bases between them. The CDR3 protein is CASSETSSYGYTF. DNA for the CDR3: TGCGCCAGCAGTGAGACCTCATCCTATGGCTACACCTTC.

The DNA for the CDR3 is TGTGCCAGCAGTGGGGGGGTCAGGTCTATTCAGTACTTC. Protein sequence: CASSGGVRSIQYF. The chain employs TRBV2 and TRBJ2-4; possibly TRBD2 for D (6 bases). The CDR3 runs 13 residues. V was shortened by 4 bases and J by 10 bases, with 14 bases between the two germline ends. Germline V gene lookup returns CDR1 SNHLY and CDR2 FYNNEI.

The rearrangement joins TRBV19 to TRBJ1-1; TRBD1 is a possible D gene (6 bases). Germline-derived CDR1 and CDR2 are LNHDA and SQIVND (reference sequence). Trimming removed 10 bases from V and 1 base from J, with 19 bases in between. The CDR3 consists of 15 residues. The CDR3 here is CATTLARTENTEAFF. The CDR3 nucleotides are TGTGCCACTACCCTTGCCAGGACAGAGAACACTGAAGCTTTCTTT.

This chain connects TRBV19 to TRBJ2-2, with 8 bases lining up with TRBD1. Per germline, CDR1 LNHDA and CDR2 SQIVND (reference sequence). Trimming removed 4 bases from V and 8 bases from J; junction bases left unmatched: 3. The CDR3 extends over 13 amino acids. In nucleotides, the CDR3 is TGTGCCAGTAGTAGAGGACAGGGAGGGGAGCTGTTTTTT. Encoded protein: CASSRGQGGELFF.

This sequence joins TRBV30 and TRBJ1-3; D is ambiguous. Deletions cut 8 bases from V and 0 bases from J, with 11 bases between. Germline values: CDR1 GTSNPN, CDR2 SVGIG (reference sequence). CDR3 length equals 13 residues. CDR3 amino acids: CAGRAFSGNTIYF. DNA for the CDR3: TGTGCCGGACGAGCCTTCTCTGGAAACACCATATATTTT.

V and J are TRBV6-1 and TRBJ1-1; D unclear. This CDR3 spans 16 amino acids. Per the germline V gene, CDR1 is MNHNS and CDR2 is SASEGT. Trimming took 3 bases from V and 4 from J, leaving 18 bases between them. The CDR3 is CASSDSSAPDGTEAFF. CDR3 DNA sequence: TGTGCCAGCAGTGATAGTTCGGCACCTGACGGCACTGAAGCTTTCTTT.

V and J are TRBV9 and TRBJ2-7, with D tentatively TRBD1 (6 bases). The CDR3 sequence is 16 residues long. In germline, CDR1 is SGDLS, CDR2 YYNGEE. With 4 bases removed from V and 0 bases from J, the gap between germline ends came to 17 bases. The CDR3 DNA follows: TGTGCCAGCAGCCCCCGAGGGACACTCACCTCCTACGAGCAGTACTTC. Protein product: CASSPRGTLTSYEQYF. Based on the CDR3 plus reference TRBV9 and TRBJ2-7, the full variable domain is DSGVTQTPKHLITATGQRVTLRCSPRSGDLSVYWYQQSLDQGLQFLIQYYNGEERAKGNILERFSAQQFPDLHSELNLSSLELGDSALYFCASSPRGTLTSYEQYFGPGTRLTVT.

The chain uses TRBV15 and TRBJ1-1; D is ambiguous. This CDR3 has 14 residues. V was trimmed by 1 base and J by 5 bases, leaving 11 bases between them. Germline-derived CDR1 and CDR2 are LNHNV and YYDKDF (reference sequence). The chain's CDR3 is CATSRGVRGTEAFF. In DNA form, the CDR3 reads TGTGCCACCAGCAGAGGGGTAAGAGGGACTGAAGCTTTCTTT.

The chain employs TRBV30 and TRBJ1-2; weak D call: TRBD1 (5 bases). The ends were cut back, 3 bases at V and 7 bases at J, with 18 bases in the middle. Germline CDR1 is GTSNPN and CDR2 is SVGIG (reference sequence). The CDR3 loop spans 14 amino acids. CDR3 coding DNA: TGTGCCTGGAGCGCGGGGGAAACTACTGCTGGCTACACCTTC. Translating it yields CAWSAGETTAGYTF.

The chain has TRBV25-1 and TRBJ2-2; unclear D gene. This CDR3 comprises 15 residues. Trimming pared 7 bases from V and 4 bases from J, leaving 16 bases between. Germline CDR1 is MGHDK and CDR2 is SYGVNS. Here the CDR3 DNA reads TGTGCCAGCACCGTAGACACAACGGGCACCGGGGAGCTGTTTTTT. Translation gives CASTVDTTGTGELFF.

The chain combines TRBV5-1 with TRBJ1-6; D may be TRBD1 (5 bases). CDR3 size: 15 residues. In germline, CDR1 is SGHRS, CDR2 YFSETQ. The V end was cut by 1 base, the J end by 6 bases, with 11 bases between. The CDR3: CASSLSQGTNSPLHF. CDR3 bases: TGCGCCAGCAGCTTGTCTCAGGGAACTAATTCACCCCTCCACTTT.

V is TRBV19 and J is TRBJ2-7; D tentatively fits TRBD1 or TRBD2 (5 bases each). From germline, CDR1 is LNHDA and CDR2 SQIVND (reference sequence). Trimming took 5 bases from V and 3 from J, leaving 14 bases between them. The CDR3 is 14 amino acids. The CDR3: CASSGRGVNYEQYF. The DNA of the CDR3 is TGTGCCAGTAGTGGGCGAGGGGTTAACTACGAGCAGTACTTC.

The chain is built from TRBV27 and TRBJ1-4, with TRBD1 identical over 7 bases. The J segment lost 8 bases and the V segment lost 5 bases, leaving 8 bases of the junction unmatched. Germline CDR1 is MNHEY and CDR2 is SMNVEV (reference sequence). The CDR3 consists of 14 residues. CDR3 loop: CASSPQGSAEKLFF. The CDR3 DNA follows: TGTGCCAGCAGTCCACAGGGGTCGGCGGAAAAACTGTTTTTT.

The chain uses TRBV7-9 and TRBJ2-7; weak D call: TRBD1 (5 bases). Germline assignment: CDR1 SEHNR and CDR2 FQNEAQ (reference sequence). V lost 3 bases, J lost 6 bases, and 9 bases lay in between. This CDR3 comprises 12 residues. Written as DNA, the CDR3 is TGTGCCAGCAGCTTCAGGGTAGGCGAGCAGTACTTC. This encodes CASSFRVGEQYF. The full variable domain, completed using reference TRBV7-9 and TRBJ2-7, is DTGVSQNPRHKITKRGQNVTFRCDPISEHNRLYWYRQTLGQGPEFLTYFQNEAQLEKSRLLSDRFSAERPKGSFSTLEIQRTEQGDSAMYLCASSFRVGEQYFGPGTRLTVT.

This sequence joins TRBV15 and TRBJ1-6, with a possible D match to TRBD1 (6 bases). Germline CDR1 reads LNHNV; CDR2 reads YYDKDF (reference sequence). This CDR3 is built from 17 residues. Trimming took off 5 bases at V and 5 bases at J, with 19 bases between the two ends. CDR3 DNA: TGTGCCACCAGCCGGGGAGGTGCGGGGGCAAATAATTCACCCCTCCACTTT. This sequence encodes CATSRGGAGANNSPLHF.

The V and J genes are TRBV2 and TRBJ1-2, with 7 bases identical to TRBD1. J gave up 2 bases and V 6 bases, and 6 bases lay outside the gene matches. Germline assignment: CDR1 SNHLY and CDR2 FYNNEI. The CDR3 has 14 amino acids. CDR3 loop: CASRVDRNNYGYTF. As DNA, the CDR3 is TGTGCCAGCAGGGTGGACAGGAACAACTATGGCTACACCTTC. Combining the CDR3 with reference TRBV2 and TRBJ1-2 gives the whole variable domain EPEVTQTPSHQVTQMGQEVILRCVPISNHLYFYWYRQILGQKVEFLVSFYNNEISEKSEIFDDQFSVERPDGSNFTLKIRSTKLEDSAMYFCASRVDRNNYGYTFGSGTRLTVV.

Only a few counts were recorded for this clone. The genes are TRBV10-3 and TRBJ2-1, with 7 bases aligning to TRBD1. CDR1 ENHRY and CDR2 SYGVKD come from the germline V gene. CDR3 length equals 15 residues. The ends lost 4 bases at V and 1 base at J; junction bases unmatched: 4. CDR3 loop: CAISAGDRSYNEQFF. The DNA for the CDR3 is TGTGCCATCAGTGCAGGGGACAGATCCTACAATGAGCAGTTCTTC.

This rearrangement joins TRBV18 to TRBJ1-5; maybe TRBD1 (5 bases). Germline V gene lookup returns CDR1 KGHSH and CDR2 LQKENI. The CDR3 is 16 residues long. V was clipped by 4 bases and J by 0 bases, with 13 bases between them. The CDR3 is CASSLTDNYSNQPQHF. DNA for the CDR3: TGTGCCAGCTCACTGACAGACAATTATAGCAATCAGCCCCAGCATTTT.

The count of this clone is one. The V call is TRBV5-6, the J call TRBJ1-4; a weak D match, TRBD1 (5 bases). Trimming stripped 4 bases from V and 8 bases from J, with 15 bases between. There are 14 residues in the CDR3. Germline CDR1 and CDR2: SGHDT and YYEEEE. This chain's CDR3 is CASSTPAGTEKLFF. The CDR3 region has the DNA TGTGCCAGCAGCACCCCCGCCGGGACCGAAAAACTGTTTTTT. Drawing the rest from reference TRBV5-6 and TRBJ1-4, the complete variable domain is DAGVTQSPTHLIKTRGQQVTLRCSPKSGHDTVSWYQQALGQGPQFIFQYYEEEERQRGNFPDRFSGHQFPNYSSELNVNALLLGDSALYLCASSTPAGTEKLFFGSGTQLSVL.

The V and J genes are TRBV14 and TRBJ1-3; no reliable D call. The V gene's germline CDR1 is SGHDN and CDR2 FVKESK. The CDR3 totals 13 residues. V dropped 7 bases and J dropped 7 bases, with 14 bases sitting between them. The CDR3 nucleotides are TGTGCCAGCACGGGAGGCCTCGGGAACACCATATATTTT. Encoded protein: CASTGGLGNTIYF.